This T cell receptor beta chain is drawn from a study of blood T cell repertoires in COVID-19. Sequencing used immunoSEQ multiplex PCR; TCRdb keeps in-frame clones, though not all of them. The table has some 250,000 clones, over 75% seen once; the top ten hold approximately 0.7%. The J segment lost 9 bases and the V segment lost 3 bases, leaving 2 bases of the junction unmatched. The CDR3 loop spans 14 amino acids. CDR1 SGHTS and CDR2 YDEGEE come from the germline V gene. The chain combines TRBV5-8 with TRBJ1-6, with 11 bases matching TRBD1. The sequencing sample was made of peripheral blood. This receptor was obtained from a human donor in a cohort sampled during active COVID-19. The CDR3, as DNA: TGTGCCAGCAGCTCGGGACAGGGGGGTTCACCCCTCCACTTT. The encoded protein is CASSSGQGGSPLHF.